Below, 25 T cell receptor beta chains from the same sample are listed, as sequenced in a study of shared clonotypes between healthy human individuals. Measured with immunoSEQ multiplex PCR; TCRdb has only the in-frame clones, and not every one. The table records about 2.4 million clones, 90% to 95% of them present only once. Sequencing was performed on naive CD4+ T cells from PBMCs. This sample's subset: CD45RA+ positively selected. The source of these receptors is a man younger than 35 in good health. Some clones in this sample may be carry-over from other donors' samples.

In DNA, the CDR3 is TGTGCCACCAGCAGAGATATAGCTTCGAACACCGGGGAGCTGTTTTTT. It yields the protein CATSRDIASNTGELFF. The rearrangement joins TRBV15 to TRBJ2-2; D is unclear. The CDR3 extends over 16 amino acids. Trimming pared 0 bases from V and 0 bases from J, leaving 8 bases between. Germline values: CDR1 LNHNV, CDR2 YYDKDF (reference sequence).

This sequence joins TRBV27 and TRBJ2-7, with 10 bases lining up with TRBD1. Germline lookup yields CDR1 MNHEY and CDR2 SMNVEV (reference sequence). CDR3 size: 14 residues. Unmatched junction bases numbered 4, after V lost 4 bases and J lost 4 bases. In DNA, the CDR3 is TGTGCCAGCAGTTCGACAGGGGGCAAGTACGAGCAGTACTTC. Translated, it gives CASSSTGGKYEQYF.

With regard to this clone: This specimen includes other DNA sequences encoding the same CDR3. The rearrangement uses TRBV5-5 and TRBJ2-3; no definite D call. Trimming cost V 3 bases and J 2 bases, with 4 bases left between them. Per the germline V gene, CDR1 is SGHKS and CDR2 is YYEKEE (reference sequence). CDR3 length equals 12 residues. CDR3 loop: CASSSDTDTQYF. For the CDR3, the DNA is TGTGCCAGCAGCTCGGACACAGATACGCAGTATTTT.

This clone was seen a single time. V is TRBV5-4 and J is TRBJ1-6, with D maybe TRBD1 (5 bases). Trimming stripped 4 bases from V and 15 bases from J, with 20 bases between. CDR1 and CDR2 from the germline V gene are SGHNT and YYREEE (reference sequence). The CDR3 has 14 amino acids. This CDR3 is CASSQPGTGHRLHF. DNA of the CDR3: TGTGCCAGCAGCCAACCAGGGACCGGGCATCGCCTCCACTTT.

CDR3 bases: TGTGCCAGCAGTGATCTAGGACTCGTTAGGGCCTACGAGCAGTACTTC. It translates to CASSDLGLVRAYEQYF. The chain has TRBV6-1 and TRBJ2-7, with D possibly matching TRBD2 (5 bases). The CDR3 has 16 amino acids. CDR1 MNHNS and CDR2 SASEGT come from the germline V gene. V lost 3 bases and J lost 2, with 17 bases in between.

CDR3 DNA sequence: TGTGCCAGCAGCTTTAACACAGACACTGAAGCTTTCTTT. It yields the protein CASSFNTDTEAFF. This rearrangement joins TRBV7-9 to TRBJ1-1; D uncertain. V shed 3 bases and J shed 3 bases, with 8 bases lying between them. The CDR3 sequence is 13 residues long. Germline-derived CDR1 and CDR2 are SEHNR and FQNEAQ (reference sequence). Looking up the rest from reference TRBV7-9 and TRBJ1-1 gives the full variable domain: DTGVSQNPRHKITKRGQNVTFRCDPISEHNRLYWYRQTLGQGPEFLTYFQNEAQLEKSRLLSDRFSAERPKGSFSTLEIQRTEQGDSAMYLCASSFNTDTEAFFGQGTRLTVV.

V usage is TRBV30 and J usage is TRBJ2-2, with a possible D match to TRBD2 (5 bases). CDR3 length: 12 residues. Germline-derived CDR1 and CDR2 are GTSNPN and SVGIG (reference sequence). Trimming pared 5 bases from V and 6 bases from J, leaving 10 bases between. The DNA for the CDR3 is TGTGCCTGGGGAAGGACTGCCGGGGAGCTGTTTTTT. Amino acids: CAWGRTAGELFF.

The chain uses TRBV13 and TRBJ1-4, with D perhaps TRBD1 (6 bases). Germline CDR1 is PRHDT and CDR2 is FYEKMQ (reference sequence). The CDR3 totals 16 residues. Trimming cost V 2 bases and J 4 bases, with 14 bases left between them. The CDR3 here is CASSLYQGMGNEKLFF. In DNA, the CDR3 is TGTGCCAGCAGCTTATATCAGGGGATGGGTAATGAAAAACTGTTTTTT.

This clone occurred once. The V call is TRBV4-2, the J call TRBJ2-3; TRBD1 matches 12 bases. Germline V gene data show CDR1 as LGHNA and CDR2 as YNFKEQ. The CDR3 consists of 17 residues. V lost 2 bases, J lost 4 bases, and 7 bases stayed unmatched. The CDR3: CASSQSAGQGASDTQYF. The CDR3 bases are TGTGCCAGCAGCCAATCCGCGGGACAGGGGGCGTCAGATACGCAGTATTTT.

The V call is TRBV28, the J call TRBJ2-7; TRBD2 is a possible D gene (5 bases). Germline-derived CDR1 and CDR2 are MDHEN and SYDVKM. This CDR3 has 15 residues. Trimming took 6 bases from V and 4 from J, leaving 19 bases between them. CDR3 DNA: TGTGCCAGCAGACCCACTAGGTTCGCTTCGTACGAGCAGTACTTC. It yields the protein CASRPTRFASYEQYF.

The gene calls are TRBV4-2 and TRBJ2-5; 10 nucleotides agree with TRBD2. The CDR3 covers 17 residues. Germline V gene data show CDR1 as LGHNA and CDR2 as YNFKEQ. Trimming cost V 0 bases and J 7 bases; bases outside gene matches: 11. The CDR3, as DNA: TGTGCCAGCAGCCAAGATGACAGCGGGAGGGCCAGGGGGACCCAGTACTTC. Translating it yields CASSQDDSGRARGTQYF.

V is TRBV7-9 and J is TRBJ1-4; 7 positions match TRBD1. Trimming took 5 bases from V and 8 from J; bases not matched to a gene: 14. There are 16 residues in the CDR3. Germline V gives CDR1 SEHNR, CDR2 FQNEAQ (reference sequence). The CDR3 sequence is CASSHGSWQGDEKLFF. CDR3 in DNA: TGTGCCAGCAGCCATGGTAGTTGGCAGGGGGACGAAAAACTGTTTTTT.

The chain recombines TRBV5-6 with TRBJ1-5; D gene ambiguous. Trimming took 2 bases from V and 4 from J, leaving 13 bases between them. In germline, CDR1 is SGHDT, CDR2 YYEEEE. There are 15 residues in the CDR3. The CDR3: CASSFGVRINQPQHF. The CDR3 DNA reads as TGTGCCAGCAGCTTCGGGGTGAGGATAAATCAGCCCCAGCATTTT.

To note about this clone: Other DNA sequences in the same sample also yield this CDR3. This chain uses TRBV6-5 with TRBJ2-7, with 9 bases matching TRBD1. This CDR3 comprises 12 residues. Losses at the gene ends were 2 bases for V and 7 bases for J; bases not matched to a gene: 0. Germline loops: CDR1 MNHEY, CDR2 SVGAGI. The CDR3 nucleotides are TGTGCCAGCAGTTACGGGACAGGGGAGCAGTACTTC. Amino acids: CASSYGTGEQYF.

The chain has TRBV29-1 and TRBJ2-5; D unresolved. Germline V lookup: CDR1 SQVTM, CDR2 ANQGSEA. CDR3 length equals 14 residues. Trimming removed 3 bases from V and 2 bases from J, with 13 bases in between. The chain's CDR3 is CSVDGGAPQETQYF. The CDR3 bases are TGCAGCGTTGACGGCGGAGCCCCGCAAGAGACCCAGTACTTC.

This clone was counted a single time. The V and J genes are TRBV5-1 and TRBJ2-7; tentative D call: TRBD1 (6 bases). The CDR3 runs to 14 residues. CDR1 and CDR2 (germline): SGHRS, YFSETQ. Trimming pared 0 bases from V and 3 bases from J, leaving 10 bases between. The CDR3 sequence: CASSLDRTVYEQYF. In DNA form, the CDR3 reads TGCGCCAGCAGCTTGGATAGGACAGTCTACGAGCAGTACTTC.

V and J are TRBV9 and TRBJ1-3, with TRBD1 matching 7 bases. This CDR3 spans 14 amino acids. With V trimmed by 3 bases and J by 2 bases, 2 bases remained unmatched. Per germline, CDR1 SGDLS and CDR2 YYNGEE. Here the CDR3 reads CASSATGPGNTIYF. The CDR3 region has the DNA TGTGCCAGCAGCGCGACAGGGCCTGGAAACACCATATATTTT.

This clone was seen just once. The CDR3 reads CSVGPHQETQYF. CDR3 in DNA: TGCAGCGTTGGTCCCCACCAAGAGACCCAGTACTTC. The gene calls are TRBV29-1 and TRBJ2-5; D call uncertain. Trimming took 4 bases from V and 0 from J, leaving 6 bases between them. The CDR3 is 12 residues long. CDR1 and CDR2 from the germline V gene are SQVTM and ANQGSEA.

Points on this clone: Distinct nucleotide sequences in the sample also encode this CDR3. The chain uses TRBV27 and TRBJ2-2; D uncertain. The CDR3 is 13 residues long. V was trimmed by 1 base and J by 1 base, leaving 1 base between them. Germline V gene lookup returns CDR1 MNHEY and CDR2 SMNVEV (reference sequence). The CDR3 region is CASSLLNTGELFF. CDR3 DNA: TGTGCCAGCAGTTTATTGAACACCGGGGAGCTGTTTTTT.

This chain connects TRBV11-3 to TRBJ2-7; no definite D call. Trimming shortened V by 10 bases and J by 4 bases, and 14 bases separated the two germline ends. Germline CDR1 and CDR2: SGHNT and YENEEA. There are 12 residues in the CDR3. CDR3 region: CATEQRSYEQYF. The CDR3 nucleotides are TGTGCCACCGAACAGCGTTCGTACGAGCAGTACTTC.

This sequence joins TRBV9 and TRBJ2-7, with 13 bases aligning to TRBD2. The CDR3 has 16 amino acids. V dropped 4 bases and J dropped 5; count of bases not matched to a gene: 9. Germline loops: CDR1 SGDLS, CDR2 YYNGEE. The CDR3, as DNA: TGTGCCAGCAGCCCAAGGACTAGCGGGAGTGCCCACGAGCAGTACTTC. This encodes CASSPRTSGSAHEQYF.

This sequence joins TRBV10-3 and TRBJ1-3; a weak D match, TRBD1 (5 bases). V was cut by 7 bases and J by 4 bases, with 17 bases left in between. The CDR3 contains 15 residues. CDR1 and CDR2 from the germline V gene are ENHRY and SYGVKD. CDR3 nucleotide sequence: TGTGCCATCACTCAGGGAACCAGTTCGGGAAACACCATATATTTT. It is translated as CAITQGTSSGNTIYF.

The J gene is TRBJ1-2, the V gene TRBV25-1; D might be TRBD1 (6 bases). The CDR3 sequence is 14 residues long. The V gene's germline CDR1 is MGHDK and CDR2 SYGVNS. V was pared by 8 bases and J by 10 bases, with 23 bases between. As DNA, the CDR3 is TGTGCCAGCTCCAACAGGGAGGGCAGGGCAGACTACACCTTC. Translating it yields CASSNREGRADYTF.

Worth noting for this clone: Other DNA sequences in this specimen translate into the identical CDR3. V is TRBV28 and J is TRBJ2-5; D is ambiguous. V lost 3 bases and J 4 bases, leaving 3 bases between the germline ends. In germline, CDR1 is MDHEN, CDR2 SYDVKM. This CDR3 is 11 amino acids long. This chain's CDR3 is CASSLRETQYF. CDR3 nucleotide sequence: TGTGCCAGCAGTTTGAGAGAGACCCAGTACTTC. Variable domain in full (rest from reference TRBV28 and TRBJ2-5): DVKVTQSSRYLVKRTGEKVFLECVQDMDHENMFWYRQDPGLGLRLIYFSYDVKMKEKGDIPEGYSVSREKKERFSLILESASTNQTSMYLCASSLRETQYFGPGTRLLVL.

V usage is TRBV7-9 and J usage is TRBJ2-1, with a tentative D call TRBD2 (6 bases). This CDR3 is built from 13 residues. The V end lost 8 bases, the J end lost 6 bases, and 14 bases lay between the germline ends. Germline V gene sequence: CDR1 SEHNR, CDR2 FQNEAQ (reference sequence). CDR3 in DNA: TGTGCCAGCCCGGCCCTGGGGGGCAATGAGCAGTTCTTC. Its protein is CASPALGGNEQFF.